The rows below give T cell receptor beta chains drawn from one sample of a study of blood T cell repertoires in COVID-19. This table comes from immunoSEQ multiplex PCR, and its TCRdb copy is limited to in-frame clones, with some not included. Seen here are 80,000 to 95,000 clones, approximately 77% observed once, and the top ten hold 8.5% to 10%. The sequenced sample consisted of peripheral blood. The source is a woman aged 80 or over with acute or convalescent COVID-19. Each CDR3 is given without its conserved first and last residue. D genes are given only for firm matches. Only part of the rows carry a size: once, few, many, or a class if the clone is expanded.

>TRBV4-1|14|.|TRBJ2-7|.
ASSQDPTGIPYEQY
>TRBV4-3|17|.|TRBJ2-3|.
ASSQTVPGTTREKDTQY
>TRBV27|13|.|TRBJ2-7|.
ASRKLRDGSYEQY
>TRBV28|13|.|TRBJ2-3|.
ASGKPGLGRDTQY
>TRBV5-6|14|.|TRBJ1-6|.
ASSLLRGREDSPLH
>TRBV6-1|10|.|TRBJ2-1|.
ASSETYNEQF
>TRBV6-5|12|TRBD1|TRBJ1-5|.
ASIGQGSNQPQH
>TRBV12-3/TRBV12-4|11|.|TRBJ2-3|once
ASSQRQTDTQY
>TRBV5-4|15|.|TRBJ2-3|once
ASSPRQGRMVADTQY
>TRBV19|15|TRBD2|TRBJ2-5|.
ASSPRAGRAGQETQY
>TRBV5-4|13|.|TRBJ2-5|few
ASSLDPGKKETQY
>TRBV28|10|.|TRBJ1-1|few
ASSSGDTEAF
>TRBV15|11|.|TRBJ1-4|.
ATSRETNEKLF
>TRBV7-2|15|TRBD1|TRBJ1-1|.
ASSSLGQAGWGTEAF
>TRBV7-7|15|.|TRBJ2-7|.
ASSLGYGAGTTYEQY
>TRBV10-3|12|TRBD1|TRBJ1-3|few
ATLRTGNSNTIY
>TRBV19|13|TRBD1|TRBJ1-5|.
ASSTGTVNNQPQH
>TRBV18|11|TRBD1|TRBJ1-2|once
ASSLRTGEGYT
>TRBV4-2|12|.|TRBJ1-3|many
ASSARFSGNTIY
>TRBV27|14|.|TRBJ1-2|.
ASSPIKAGEDYGYT
>TRBV19|12|.|TRBJ2-5|.
ASSRATGEETQY
>TRBV19|11|.|TRBJ2-5|few
ASSDLTSETQY
>TRBV19|12|TRBD1|TRBJ2-4|.
ASRQGAAKNIQY
>TRBV4-2|14|TRBD2|TRBJ2-1|.
ASSQVAGVSYNEQF
>TRBV28|11|TRBD1|TRBJ1-1|.
ASCQGGVTEAF
>TRBV29-1|17|TRBD1|TRBJ1-5|.
SAVAAEPGQDYSNQPQH
>TRBV29-1|13|.|TRBJ1-3|.
SVEDPQTGGNTIY
>TRBV7-2|12|TRBD1|TRBJ2-7|few
ASSTWTGSNEQY
>TRBV12-3/TRBV12-4|11|.|TRBJ1-5|.
ASSLSGRQPQH
>TRBV18|12|.|TRBJ1-1|.
ASSPRNTGTEAF
>TRBV6-5|9|.|TRBJ1-1|.
ATGNSAEAF
>TRBV27|16|TRBD2|TRBJ2-1|once
ASSLRLAGGPGYNEQF
>TRBV27|12|TRBD1|TRBJ1-5|.
ASSFQGANQPQH
>TRBV4-2|13|.|TRBJ1-2|.
ASSQEGAGNYGYT
>TRBV15|13|.|TRBJ1-2|.
ATSRDQEVHYGYT
>TRBV7-2|13|TRBD2|TRBJ2-1|.
ASSLGGGAFDEQF
>TRBV6-5|12|TRBD1|TRBJ1-2|.
ASSHDRAAYGYT
>TRBV7-9|11|TRBD1|TRBJ1-2|.
ASSLLGTVNFT
>TRBV11-1|13|.|TRBJ2-5|.
ASLPTGNAGETQY
>TRBV7-3|11|TRBD2|TRBJ2-1|.
ASSPPGGGEQF
>TRBV6-1|17|.|TRBJ1-2|once
ASSDGRGFGQSHLYGYT
>TRBV18|10|.|TRBJ2-1|.
ASSPGHNEQF
>TRBV5-1|14|.|TRBJ2-7|.
ASSLPPGNSPYEQY
>TRBV9|12|TRBD1|TRBJ2-3|.
ASSVDRGLDTQY
>TRBV30|12|TRBD1|TRBJ1-1|.
AWSDIGTDKKAF
>TRBV29-1|11|.|TRBJ1-2|.
SGGRERGYGYT
>TRBV7-3|13|TRBD1|TRBJ1-1|once
ASSPHQGAQNEAF
>TRBV30|12|.|TRBJ2-2|once
AWRWREGTGELF
>TRBV28|13|TRBD1|TRBJ1-5|.
ASSPGTVGLGPQH
>TRBV5-4|11|.|TRBJ1-2|.
ASSFSGLDGYT
>TRBV7-8|15|.|TRBJ1-3|few
ASSLAYGGASGNTIY
>TRBV11-1|12|TRBD2|TRBJ2-5|.
ASRRGGERETQY